The 24 T cell receptor beta chains below come from one sample, sequenced in a study of CD8 T cells in Susac syndrome. The RNA input was about 0.5 to 1 ug, and it was reverse transcribed with random hexamers. A single record per CDR3 protein comes from TCRdb applying MiXCR to the immunoSEQ multiplex PCR reads. Here the sample spans 200,000 or so distinct CDR3 sequences, 90% to 95% being singletons. Sequencing was done on a sample of CD4+ T cells from PBMCs. Receptors were obtained from a human donor with multiple sclerosis.

The chain is built from TRBV15 and TRBJ2-5; D is unresolved. With 1 base removed from V and 9 bases from J, the gap between germline ends came to 15 bases. Germline CDR1 LNHNV, CDR2 YYDKDF (reference sequence). This CDR3 is built from 14 residues. This chain's CDR3 is CATSRGAAGSAQYF. The CDR3 nucleotides read TGTGCCACCAGCAGAGGAGCAGCCGGATCGGCCCAGTACTTC.

The V and J genes are TRBV18 and TRBJ1-1, with D unresolved. Germline loops: CDR1 KGHSH, CDR2 LQKENI. This CDR3 region has 14 residues. Trimming cost V 8 bases and J 0 bases, with 13 bases left between them. The CDR3 is CASAEGFMNTEAFF. CDR3 DNA sequence: TGTGCCAGCGCGGAGGGCTTTATGAACACTGAAGCTTTCTTT.

The sample holds one count of this clonotype. This chain uses TRBV15 with TRBJ2-1, with 7 bases aligning to TRBD2. Losses at the gene ends were 2 bases for V and 6 bases for J; bases not matched to a gene: 7. The germline gives CDR1 LNHNV, CDR2 YYDKDF (reference sequence). This CDR3 is 15 amino acids long. CDR3 DNA: TGTGCCACCAGCAGATCCGGGACTATCGGCAATGAGCAGTTCTTC. This sequence encodes CATSRSGTIGNEQFF.

The genes are TRBV12-3 or TRBV12-4 and TRBJ1-2, with TRBD1 identical over 9 bases. Trimming removed 6 bases from V and 4 bases from J; junction bases left unmatched: 9. The CDR3 is 15 residues long. CDR3 nucleotide sequence: TGTGCCAGCAGACAGGGGACAGGGCGAAGCTATGGCTACACCTTC. Amino acid sequence: CASRQGTGRSYGYTF.

The rearrangement links TRBV2 to TRBJ2-5; no firm D call. This CDR3 is built from 13 residues. The V gene's germline CDR1 is SNHLY and CDR2 FYNNEI. Trimming took off 8 bases at V and 2 bases at J, with 12 bases between the two ends. The CDR3 loop is CASRNSAQETQYF. DNA of the CDR3: TGTGCCAGCCGGAATAGTGCGCAAGAGACCCAGTACTTC.

The chain employs TRBV5-6 and TRBJ2-3; the match to TRBD1 covers 7 bases. The ends lost 0 bases at V and 1 base at J; junction bases unmatched: 5. The germline CDR1 and CDR2 sequences are SGHDT and YYEEEE. CDR3 length: 16 amino acids. The CDR3 nucleotides are TGTGCCAGCAGCTTGGGAGGGGGCTTTGGCACAGATACGCAGTATTTT. Amino acids: CASSLGGGFGTDTQYF.

The rearrangement links TRBV5-1 to TRBJ2-1; 7 positions agree with TRBD2. The CDR3 has 14 residues. The J segment lost 10 bases and the V segment lost 4 bases, leaving 11 bases of the junction unmatched. CDR1 is SGHRS and CDR2 is YFSETQ in the germline V gene. This chain's CDR3 is CASSRTSGSEEQFF. The CDR3 DNA follows: TGCGCCAGCAGCAGGACTAGTGGATCGGAGGAGCAGTTCTTC.

The gene calls are TRBV20-1 and TRBJ2-1; 8 nucleotides align to TRBD2. Germline V lookup: CDR1 DFQATT, CDR2 SNEGSKA (reference sequence). With V trimmed by 6 bases and J by 0 bases, 7 bases remained unmatched. CDR3 length: 15 residues. The CDR3 reads CSADPLAGSYNEQFF. The CDR3 nucleotides are TGCAGTGCCGATCCTCTAGCGGGCTCCTACAATGAGCAGTTCTTC.

The rearrangement uses TRBV5-1 and TRBJ2-5; the match to TRBD1 covers 8 bases. Germline V CDR1 and CDR2: SGHRS, YFSETQ. The CDR3 runs to 15 residues. J gave up 5 bases and V 5 bases, and 11 bases lay outside the gene matches. For the CDR3, the DNA is TGCGCCAGCAGGCCAACTGACAGGGGAAGGGAGACCCAGTACTTC. Translated: CASRPTDRGRETQYF.

V and J are TRBV19 and TRBJ2-7, with TRBD1 matching 8 bases. With V trimmed by 7 bases and J by 3 bases, 8 bases remained unmatched. This CDR3 has 14 amino acids. Germline V gene sequence: CDR1 LNHDA, CDR2 SQIVND (reference sequence). The CDR3, as DNA: TGTGCCAGTACATCCACCGACAGGGGCTACGAGCAGTACTTC. It yields the protein CASTSTDRGYEQYF.

The rearrangement uses TRBV20-1 and TRBJ1-1; no clear D gene. Trimming shortened V by 1 base and J by 4 bases, and 13 bases separated the two germline ends. The germline gives CDR1 DFQATT, CDR2 SNEGSKA (reference sequence). CDR3 length: 14 amino acids. The CDR3 nucleotides are TGCAGTGCTAGAGCCCGGGTCTTCGGCACTGAAGCTTTCTTT. Translating it yields CSARARVFGTEAFF.

The rearrangement uses TRBV7-9 and TRBJ1-2; 7 nucleotides match TRBD1. Germline V lookup: CDR1 SEHNR, CDR2 FQNEAQ (reference sequence). This CDR3 contains 14 residues. V was pared by 4 bases and J by 2 bases, with 4 bases of the junction left unmatched. As DNA, the CDR3 is TGTGCCAGCAGCTCTACGACAGGGAACTATGGCTACACCTTC. Protein sequence: CASSSTTGNYGYTF.

This chain uses TRBV9 with TRBJ2-2, with D possibly being TRBD1 (5 bases). The V end lost 0 bases, the J end lost 6 bases, and 6 bases lay between the germline ends. The CDR3 totals 13 residues. Germline-derived CDR1 and CDR2 are SGDLS and YYNGEE. Here the CDR3 reads CASSVEGAGELFF. The CDR3, as DNA: TGTGCCAGCAGCGTAGAAGGGGCCGGGGAGCTGTTTTTT.

The rearrangement uses TRBV3-1 and TRBJ2-1; unclear D gene. Germline V gives CDR1 LGHDT, CDR2 YNNKEL (reference sequence). V was clipped by 7 bases and J by 2 bases, with 6 bases between them. CDR3 size: 12 residues. CDR3 nucleotide sequence: TGTGCCAGCACGGACGCCTACAATGAGCAGTTCTTC. It encodes CASTDAYNEQFF.

The chain has TRBV30 and TRBJ2-7; 8 bases match TRBD1. Germline CDR1 is GTSNPN and CDR2 is SVGIG (reference sequence). J lost 3 bases, V lost 8 bases, and 9 bases had no gene match. This CDR3 region has 13 residues. In DNA form, the CDR3 reads TGTGCCGCCTCAGGGGGCAACCGCTACGAGCAGTACTTC. It translates to CAASGGNRYEQYF.

The chain joins TRBV4-1 to TRBJ2-3; a weak D match, TRBD2 (5 bases). Germline V lookup: CDR1 MGHRA, CDR2 YSYEKL. Trimming pared 0 bases from V and 5 bases from J, leaving 12 bases between. The CDR3 totals 15 residues. The CDR3 sequence: CASSQDSHRGDTQYF. CDR3 coding DNA: TGCGCCAGCAGCCAAGACTCCCACCGGGGAGATACGCAGTATTTT.

The chain employs TRBV4-2 and TRBJ2-7; D call uncertain. The CDR3 totals 14 residues. V was pared by 4 bases and J by 2 bases, with 12 bases between. The germline V gene encodes CDR1 LGHNA and CDR2 YNFKEQ. The CDR3 DNA follows: TGTGCCAGCAGCCGGACGGGCGGCCCCTACGAGCAGTACTTC. It yields the protein CASSRTGGPYEQYF.

The chain combines TRBV9 with TRBJ2-1, with D hard to call. Germline CDR1 and CDR2: SGDLS and YYNGEE. The CDR3 covers 15 residues. The V and J ends lost 2 bases and 0 bases respectively, with 9 bases between them. The CDR3 coding sequence is TGTGCCAGCAGCGTCCGACACGACTCCTACAATGAGCAGTTCTTC. This codes for CASSVRHDSYNEQFF. The full variable domain, its missing parts supplied by reference TRBV9 and TRBJ2-1, is DSGVTQTPKHLITATGQRVTLRCSPRSGDLSVYWYQQSLDQGLQFLIQYYNGEERAKGNILERFSAQQFPDLHSELNLSSLELGDSALYFCASSVRHDSYNEQFFGPGTRLTVL.

The chain uses TRBV12-3 or TRBV12-4 and TRBJ1-2; D unresolved. Trimming took off 7 bases at V and 2 bases at J, with 8 bases between the two ends. This CDR3 contains 12 residues. The CDR3 loop is CASTIGNYGYTF. The CDR3 region has the DNA TGTGCCAGCACGATAGGGAACTATGGCTACACCTTC.

This chain links TRBV15 with TRBJ2-1; no clear D. Germline V CDR1 and CDR2: LNHNV, YYDKDF (reference sequence). The CDR3 covers 15 residues. The germline V and J ends were trimmed by 3 bases and 2 bases, with 11 bases remaining between them. The DNA for the CDR3 is TGTGCCACCAGCAGGGTAGGCGTCACCTACAATGAGCAGTTCTTC. It yields the protein CATSRVGVTYNEQFF.

A word on this clonotype: At one end the junction does not follow the germline gene, possibly because of a read error. The V gene is TRBV7-9, the J gene TRBJ1-1, with D maybe TRBD1 (5 bases). CDR1 is SEHNR and CDR2 is FQNEAQ in the germline V gene (reference sequence). The CDR3 has 13 residues. The CDR3 nucleotides read TGTGCCAACAGCCGACAGCAGAACACTGAAGCTTTCTTT. The encoded protein is CANSRQQNTEAFF.

The gene calls are TRBV4-2 and TRBJ2-3, with D possibly matching TRBD1 (5 bases). Between the trimmed V and J ends, which lost 4 bases and 1 base, there was a span of 15 bases. The CDR3 consists of 16 residues. Germline CDR1 LGHNA, CDR2 YNFKEQ. CDR3 nucleotides: TGTGCCAGCAGCCGAACTCCAGGACAAGGCACAGATACGCAGTATTTT. Its translation: CASSRTPGQGTDTQYF.

The rearrangement uses TRBV4-2 and TRBJ2-1; 7 nucleotides align to TRBD2. J lost 0 bases, V lost 3 bases, and 8 bases had no gene match. CDR1 and CDR2 from the germline V gene are LGHNA and YNFKEQ. This CDR3 is built from 17 residues. Here the CDR3 DNA reads TGTGCCAGCAGCCACGGGGAGGGGCCAGGCTCCTACAATGAGCAGTTCTTC. This codes for CASSHGEGPGSYNEQFF.

This chain connects TRBV20-1 to TRBJ2-3; weak D call: TRBD1 (5 bases). The CDR3 totals 14 residues. Germline V gene lookup returns CDR1 DFQATT and CDR2 SNEGSKA (reference sequence). Trimming removed 3 bases at V and 4 bases at J, with 14 bases between. CDR3 DNA: TGCAGTGCTAGCAGGGCGGAAAAAGCAGATACGCAGTATTTT. This sequence encodes CSASRAEKADTQYF.